This T cell receptor (beta chain) is drawn from a study of blood T cell repertoires in COVID-19. Methods used by the authors: Reference gene primer amplification yielded estimated nucleated cell counts. Libraries were prepared by immunoSEQ multiplex PCR; TCRdb keeps only in-frame clonotypes and omits some of them. That table gives V, J and clone size, and the DNA gave D and trimming. This table has 300,000 to 400,000 clones, 88% appearing once. Germline V lookup: CDR1 SGHRS, CDR2 YFSETQ. Deletions cut 0 bases from V and 2 bases from J, with 11 bases between. The CDR3 extends over 15 amino acids. The clonotype was recovered from a woman aged 25 to 39 with acute COVID-19. Sample: PBMCs or T cells enriched from blood (not recorded which). The chain has TRBV5-1 and TRBJ1-1, with a weak D call TRBD1 (5 bases). DNA for the CDR3: TGCGCCAGCAGCTTGGATTGGGGGGTCAACACTGAAGCTTTCTTT. Translating gives CASSLDWGVNTEAFF.